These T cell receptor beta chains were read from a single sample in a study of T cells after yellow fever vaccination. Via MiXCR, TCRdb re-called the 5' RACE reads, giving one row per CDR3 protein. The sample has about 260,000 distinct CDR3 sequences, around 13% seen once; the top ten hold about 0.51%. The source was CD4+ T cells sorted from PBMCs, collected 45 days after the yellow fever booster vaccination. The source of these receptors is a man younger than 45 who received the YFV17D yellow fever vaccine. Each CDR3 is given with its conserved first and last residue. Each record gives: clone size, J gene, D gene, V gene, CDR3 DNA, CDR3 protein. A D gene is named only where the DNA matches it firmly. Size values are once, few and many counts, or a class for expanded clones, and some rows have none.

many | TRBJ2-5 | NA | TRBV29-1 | TGCAGCGTTAACCGACAGCAAGAGACCCAGTACTTC | CSVNRQQETQYF
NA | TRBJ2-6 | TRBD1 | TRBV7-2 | TGTGCCAGCAGTTTCGGGACAGGGACGGTCGGGGCCAACGTCCTGACTTTC | CASSFGTGTVGANVLTF
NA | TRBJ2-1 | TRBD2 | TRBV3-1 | TGTGCCAGCAGCCAAGCTACTAGCGGGTTGAGCTCCTACAATGAGCAGTTCTTC | CASSQATSGLSSYNEQFF
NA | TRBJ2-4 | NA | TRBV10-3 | TGTGCCATCAGTGAGTCTGCGGGGGCTTTATCCAAAAACATTCAGTACTTC | CAISESAGALSKNIQYF
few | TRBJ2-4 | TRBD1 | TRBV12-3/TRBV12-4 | TGTGCCAGCAGCGCGACAGGGTTGGGCAAAAACATTCAGTACTTC | CASSATGLGKNIQYF
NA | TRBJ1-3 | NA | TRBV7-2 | TGTGCCAGCAGCTTAACAGCCACATCCTCTGGAAACACCATATATTTT | CASSLTATSSGNTIYF
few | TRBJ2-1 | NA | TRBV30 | TGTGCCTGGAGTGTAGGAGGGAGGGAGCAGTTCTTC | CAWSVGGREQFF
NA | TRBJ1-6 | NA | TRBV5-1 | TGCGCCAGCAGCTTACTTCAGGATAGTTCACCCATCCACTTT | CASSLLQDSSPIHF
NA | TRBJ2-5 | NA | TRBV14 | TGTGCCAGCAGCCTCGTCTGGACGGAGACCCAGTACTTC | CASSLVWTETQYF
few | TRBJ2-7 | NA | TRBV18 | TGTGCCAGCTCACCTCCAGGGGAACGGATAAGTACCTACGAGCAGTACTTC | CASSPPGERISTYEQYF
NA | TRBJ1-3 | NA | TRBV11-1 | TGTGCCAGCAGCCCAATTCCCGGGTTGGGGGCGTCTGCTGGAAACACCATATATTTT | CASSPIPGLGASAGNTIYF
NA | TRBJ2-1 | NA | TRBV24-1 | TGTGCCACCAGTGATTTCGGCAGCGACGGGCAGTTCTTC | CATSDFGSDGQFF
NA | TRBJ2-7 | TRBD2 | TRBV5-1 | TGCGCCAGCAGCTTGGTCCCACCGGGGGTAATAGCGGGAACCTACGAGCAGTACTTC | CASSLVPPGVIAGTYEQYF
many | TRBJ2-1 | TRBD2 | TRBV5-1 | TGCGCCAGCAGCCAAGGGACTAGCGGGAGCAATGAGCAGTTCTTC | CASSQGTSGSNEQFF
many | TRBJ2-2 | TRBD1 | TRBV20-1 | TGCAGTGCTAGAAAAGGGGGCGGCGGCACCGGGGAGCTGTTTTTT | CSARKGGGGTGELFF
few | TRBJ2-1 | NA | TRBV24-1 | TGTGCCACCGAAACTACAGGGTCGGGCTCCTACAATGAGCAGTTCTTC | CATETTGSGSYNEQFF
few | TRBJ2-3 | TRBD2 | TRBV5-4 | TGTGCCAGCAGCTTGAAGTCGAGCGGGATAACAGATACGCAGTATTTT | CASSLKSSGITDTQYF
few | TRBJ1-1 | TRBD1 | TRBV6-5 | TGTGCCAGCAGTTACCCCGGGACAGGGAAAACTGAAGCTTTCTTT | CASSYPGTGKTEAFF
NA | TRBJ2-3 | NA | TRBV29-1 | TGCAGCTCCCCCAGTTGGGACGGCACAGATACGCAGTATTTT | CSSPSWDGTDTQYF
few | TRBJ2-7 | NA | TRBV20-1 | TGCAGTGCTAGGGACCAAGCTGGCTACGAGCAGTACTTC | CSARDQAGYEQYF
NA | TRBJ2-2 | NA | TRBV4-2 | TGTGCCAGCAGCCAAGTCTCCGAACTCGGTGGGGAGCTGTTTTTT | CASSQVSELGGELFF
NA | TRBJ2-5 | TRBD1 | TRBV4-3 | TGCGCCAGCAGCCAAGAATTCCTTGGACAGGGGATGGAGACCCAGTACTTC | CASSQEFLGQGMETQYF
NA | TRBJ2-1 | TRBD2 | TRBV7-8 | TGTGCCAGCAGCCGAACCCTTAGCGGGAGGGCCAGTGATGAGCAGTTCTTC | CASSRTLSGRASDEQFF
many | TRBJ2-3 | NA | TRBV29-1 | TGCAGCGTTGATCAGGGCCTGGTGAATACGCAGTATTTT | CSVDQGLVNTQYF
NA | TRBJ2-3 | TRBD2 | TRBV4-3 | TGCGCCAGCAGCCAAGATCCTGGGACTAGCGGGTACAAGGCGACGCAGTATTTT | CASSQDPGTSGYKATQYF
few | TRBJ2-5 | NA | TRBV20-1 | TGCAGTGCTAGAGAGCTAGCGGAGACCCAGTACTTC | CSARELAETQYF
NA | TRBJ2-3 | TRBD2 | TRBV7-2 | TGTGCCAGCAGCTCCATGGGCAGCGGGACCACAGATACGCAGTATTTT | CASSSMGSGTTDTQYF
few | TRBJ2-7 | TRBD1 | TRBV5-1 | TGCGCCAGCAGCTTGGCGGGACAGGGGGCTAGCGAGCAGTACTTC | CASSLAGQGASEQYF
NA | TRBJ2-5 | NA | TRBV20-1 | TGCAGTGCTAGAGTGGGGGAAGAGACCCAGTACTTC | CSARVGEETQYF
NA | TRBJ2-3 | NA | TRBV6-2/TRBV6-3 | TGTGCCAGCAGTTCCCCTCTCGATACGCAGTATTTT | CASSSPLDTQYF
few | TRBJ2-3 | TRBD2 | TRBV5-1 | TGCGCCAGCAGCTCCGGGACTAGCGGGACCACAGATACGCAGTATTTT | CASSSGTSGTTDTQYF
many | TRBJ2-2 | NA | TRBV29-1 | TGCAGCGTTGATGCAGGGACCGGGGAGCTGTTTTTT | CSVDAGTGELFF
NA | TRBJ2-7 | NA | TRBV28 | TGTGCCACCCAGGGATCCCCCTCCTACGAGCAGTACTTC | CATQGSPSYEQYF
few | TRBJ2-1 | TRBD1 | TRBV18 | TGTGCCAGCTCAAGGGGACAGACAGACTACAATGAGCAGTTCTTC | CASSRGQTDYNEQFF
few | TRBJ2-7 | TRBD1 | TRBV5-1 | TGCGCCACCCGACAGGGGGATTTGTACGAGCAGTACTTC | CATRQGDLYEQYF
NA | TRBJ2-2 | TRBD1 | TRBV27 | TGTGCCAGCAGTGTCCGGGACAGGGAAGGCAGGCGGTTCGCCGGGGAGCTGTTTTTT | CASSVRDREGRRFAGELFF
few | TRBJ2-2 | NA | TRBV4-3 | TGCGCCAGCAGCCAAGACTACAGGGTGGCTGGGGAGCTGTTTTTT | CASSQDYRVAGELFF
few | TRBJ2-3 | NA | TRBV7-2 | TGTGCCAGCAGCTTAGCCTTAGAGGATACGCAGTATTTT | CASSLALEDTQYF
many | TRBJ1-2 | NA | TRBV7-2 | TGTGCCAGCAGCTTCCGGGACCCTTCTGCAGGCTACACCTTC | CASSFRDPSAGYTF
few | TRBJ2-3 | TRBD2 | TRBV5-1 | TGCGCCAGCAGTCGACGGGAGGGGGCAGATACGCAGTATTTT | CASSRREGADTQYF
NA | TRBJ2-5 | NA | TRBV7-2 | TGTGCCAGCAGCCTCACGACAGGCCCCCGGGAGACCCAGTACTTC | CASSLTTGPRETQYF
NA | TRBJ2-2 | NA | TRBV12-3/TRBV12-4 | TGTGCCGTCGGAAGGGGCGGGGAGCTGTTTTTT | CAVGRGGELFF
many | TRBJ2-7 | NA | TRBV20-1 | TGCAGTGCTAGGATTGGGGGCTACGAGCAGTACTTC | CSARIGGYEQYF
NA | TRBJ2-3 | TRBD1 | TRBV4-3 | TGCGCCAGCAGCTCCCGGACAGGGGGCACAGATACGCAGTATTTT | CASSSRTGGTDTQYF
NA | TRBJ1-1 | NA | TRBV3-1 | TGTGCCAGCAGCCACCGGAACACTGAAGCTTTCTTT | CASSHRNTEAFF
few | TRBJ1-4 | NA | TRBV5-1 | TGCGCCAGCAGCCCGGGATTAGGTGAAAAACTGTTTTTT | CASSPGLGEKLFF
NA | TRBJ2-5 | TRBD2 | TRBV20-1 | TGCAGTGCTAGCACTAGCGGGAAGGTGCAAGAGACCCAGTACTTC | CSASTSGKVQETQYF
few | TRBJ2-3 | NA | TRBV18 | TGTGCCAGCTCCCCTAACCAGGGGCTCACAGATACGCAGTATTTT | CASSPNQGLTDTQYF
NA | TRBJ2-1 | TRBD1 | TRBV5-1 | TGCGCCAGCAGCTTGGTTTTGGGACAGTCTGTCGATGAGCAGTTCTTC | CASSLVLGQSVDEQFF
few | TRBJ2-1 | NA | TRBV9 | TGTGCCAGCAGCGTAGGGTCGCGCTCCTACAATGAGCAGTTCTTC | CASSVGSRSYNEQFF
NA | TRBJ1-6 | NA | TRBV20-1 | TGCAGTGCTAGAGTTACCGGTTCAGCTTCACCCCTCCACTTT | CSARVTGSASPLHF
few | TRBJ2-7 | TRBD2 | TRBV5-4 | TGTGCCAGCAGCAAAAACGGACTAGCTTCCTACGAGCAGTACTTC | CASSKNGLASYEQYF
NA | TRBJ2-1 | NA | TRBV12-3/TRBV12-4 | TGTGCCAGCAGTTTAAGTCACGGGGACTACAATGAGCAGTTCTTC | CASSLSHGDYNEQFF
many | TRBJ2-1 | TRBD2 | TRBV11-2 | TGTGCCAGCAGCTTAGTCGGGACTAGCGGAGACAATGAGCAGTTCTTC | CASSLVGTSGDNEQFF
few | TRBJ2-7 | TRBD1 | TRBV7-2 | TGTGCCAGCAGCTTAACAAGGGACAGGGGATACGAGCAGTACTTC | CASSLTRDRGYEQYF
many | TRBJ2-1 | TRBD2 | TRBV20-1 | TGCAGTGCTCCGTCTAGCGGGAGCGTCGACAATGAGCAGTTCTTC | CSAPSSGSVDNEQFF
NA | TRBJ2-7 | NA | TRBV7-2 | TGTGCCAGCAGCTTATCGGTCATCTACGAGCAGTACTTC | CASSLSVIYEQYF
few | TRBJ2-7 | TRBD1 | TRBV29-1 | TGCAGCGTTGGGCGGGACAGGGTCCCGTACGAGCAGTACTTC | CSVGRDRVPYEQYF
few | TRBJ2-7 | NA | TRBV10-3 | TGTGCCATCAGCCCGGGGCTCTACGAGCAGTACTTC | CAISPGLYEQYF
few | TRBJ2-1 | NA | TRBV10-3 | TGTGCCATCAGTTTGAGGGAGGGGGTCAATGAGCAGTTCTTC | CAISLREGVNEQFF